One and the same sample provided the 14 T cell receptor beta chains below, sequenced in a study of siplizumab effects on memory and regulatory T cells. Using immunoSEQ multiplex PCR, the repertoire was profiled, and TCRdb retains in-frame clones only, with some absent. Of 100,000 or so clones listed, around 95% were seen once; the top ten hold about 0.16%. The source material was non-Treg CD4+ T cells sorted from blood. The receptors derive from a human donor in good health.

This sequence joins TRBV5-6 and TRBJ2-5; weak D call: TRBD1 (5 bases). This CDR3 has 14 residues. The V gene's germline CDR1 is SGHDT and CDR2 YYEEEE. V was clipped by 2 bases and J by 1 base, with 9 bases between them. The CDR3 nucleotides read TGTGCCAGCAGCTTATCAGGGATCCAAGAGACCCAGTACTTC. Its translation: CASSLSGIQETQYF.

This chain uses TRBV10-3 with TRBJ2-5; a weak D match, TRBD2 (6 bases). V was shortened by 6 bases and J by 0 bases, with 11 bases between the two germline ends. The CDR3 extends over 14 amino acids. CDR1 and CDR2 (germline): ENHRY, SYGVKD. This chain's CDR3 is CAIRDGGNQETQYF. The CDR3 DNA sequence: TGTGCCATCAGGGACGGGGGAAACCAAGAGACCCAGTACTTC.

V is TRBV10-3 and J is TRBJ2-2, with D hard to call. This CDR3 has 14 residues. Germline V lookup: CDR1 ENHRY, CDR2 SYGVKD. The germline V and J ends were trimmed by 0 bases and 1 base, with 3 bases remaining between them. The CDR3: CAISESGNTGELFF. CDR3 sequence (DNA): TGTGCCATCAGTGAGTCAGGGAACACCGGGGAGCTGTTTTTT.

The CDR3 bases are TGTGCCAGCAGCGTAGATGGGACAGGGTCCTACAATGAGCAGTTCTTC. This translates into CASSVDGTGSYNEQFF. This chain connects TRBV9 to TRBJ2-1; 9 bases fit TRBD1. Germline V gene lookup returns CDR1 SGDLS and CDR2 YYNGEE. This CDR3 is built from 16 residues. J lost 1 base, V lost 0 bases, and 2 bases had no gene match.

The genes are TRBV2 and TRBJ1-5; the match to TRBD1 covers 8 bases. The CDR3 is 13 residues long. Trimming at V came to 1 base and at J to 16 bases, leaving 9 bases not matched to a gene. CDR1 and CDR2 (germline): SNHLY, FYNNEI. The CDR3 DNA sequence: TGTGCCAGCAGTGAAGGGGGGACAGGCCTCCACCATTTT. Its protein is CASSEGGTGLHHF.

CDR3 nucleotides: TGTGCCAGTAGTGGGCAGAATAGCAATCAGCCCCAGCATTTT. As protein: CASSGQNSNQPQHF. The chain employs TRBV19 and TRBJ1-5; unclear D gene. Per germline, CDR1 LNHDA and CDR2 SQIVND (reference sequence). V was cut by 5 bases and J by 0 bases, with 8 bases left in between. The CDR3 sequence is 14 residues long.

This chain connects TRBV5-1 to TRBJ1-2; D might be TRBD1 (6 bases). CDR1 is SGHRS and CDR2 is YFSETQ in the germline V gene. This CDR3 region has 14 residues. V lost 4 bases to trimming and J lost 4 bases, with 14 bases between them. The CDR3: CASSVGQITYGYTF. As DNA, the CDR3 is TGCGCCAGCAGCGTAGGACAGATCACCTATGGCTACACCTTC.

The chain is built from TRBV7-9 and TRBJ2-1, with 7 bases fitting TRBD2. CDR3 length: 13 amino acids. CDR1 and CDR2 (germline): SEHNR, FQNEAQ (reference sequence). With V trimmed by 3 bases and J by 12 bases, 8 bases remained unmatched. CDR3 protein: CASSFLLTGGQFF. The CDR3, as DNA: TGTGCCAGCAGCTTCTTGCTTACGGGGGGGCAGTTCTTC.

The chain employs TRBV6-6 and TRBJ2-2; TRBD1 matches at 8 bases. Trimming removed 0 bases from V and 8 bases from J; junction bases left unmatched: 2. The CDR3 totals 14 residues. CDR1 and CDR2 from the germline V gene are MNHNY and SVGAGI (reference sequence). The CDR3 DNA follows: TGTGCCAGCAGTTACTCCAGGGGGCTAGGGGAGCTGTTTTTT. This translates into CASSYSRGLGELFF.

Here the CDR3 reads CASETGFREQYF. The CDR3 region has the DNA TGTGCCAGCGAGACAGGGTTTCGCGAGCAGTACTTC. This chain joins TRBV2 and TRBJ2-7; TRBD1 agrees at 7 bases. Unmatched junction bases numbered 7, after V lost 8 bases and J lost 6 bases. Germline V gene lookup returns CDR1 SNHLY and CDR2 FYNNEI. The CDR3 is 12 residues long.

This chain uses TRBV28 with TRBJ2-7, with 8 bases aligning to TRBD2. The J segment lost 5 bases and the V segment lost 11 bases, leaving 14 bases of the junction unmatched. From germline, CDR1 is MDHEN and CDR2 SYDVKM. The CDR3 runs to 14 residues. CDR3 coding DNA: TGTGCCTCCACCACCGGGGGGGTCATCGACGAGCAGTACTTC. This codes for CASTTGGVIDEQYF. The whole variable domain, remainder taken from reference TRBV28 and TRBJ2-7, is DVKVTQSSRYLVKRTGEKVFLECVQDMDHENMFWYRQDPGLGLRLIYFSYDVKMKEKGDIPEGYSVSREKKERFSLILESASTNQTSMYLCASTTGGVIDEQYFGPGTRLTVT.

This clone has only one observation. V gene TRBV6-6 combines with J gene TRBJ2-7; 7 bases align to TRBD1. This CDR3 region has 14 residues. V gave up 7 bases and J gave up 0 bases; unmatched junction bases: 6. Looked up from germline, CDR1 is MNHNY and CDR2 is SVGAGI (reference sequence). The CDR3 bases are TGTGCCAGCACCGGGACAGCCTTCTCCTACGAGCAGTACTTC. Amino acids: CASTGTAFSYEQYF.

The chain uses TRBV28 and TRBJ1-2; D is unclear. Germline loops: CDR1 MDHEN, CDR2 SYDVKM. CDR3 length: 14 amino acids. Trimming removed 3 bases at V and 8 bases at J, with 16 bases between. CDR3 sequence (DNA): TGTGCCAGCAGTTTGTGGGGAGCTGCGAACGGCTACACCTTC. It is translated as CASSLWGAANGYTF.

The chain links TRBV29-1 to TRBJ1-4; TRBD1 matches 9 bases. The CDR3 totals 15 residues. The V segment lost 2 bases and the J segment 8 bases; nucleotides outside the gene matches: 9. Per the germline V gene, CDR1 is SQVTM and CDR2 is ANQGSEA. The CDR3 loop is CSVELTGQGREKLFF. CDR3 nucleotides: TGCAGCGTTGAATTGACGGGACAGGGCAGGGAAAAACTGTTTTTT.